These T cell receptor beta chains were read from a single sample in a study of PD-1 blockade in classical Hodgkin lymphoma. Sequencing was performed with immunoSEQ multiplex PCR; in TCRdb, only in-frame clones are kept and a portion is missing. Of roughly 90,000 clones listed, about four fifths are singletons. The sample was peripheral blood mononuclear cells (PBMCs), taken before the second cycle of nivolumab. These receptors all come from a human donor with classical Hodgkin lymphoma. Both conserved end residues are part of each CDR3. Fields, in order: J gene, D gene, V gene, clone size, CDR3 DNA, CDR3 protein. D genes are given only for firm matches. Expanded clones are given a class, and other clones once, few, many or no size at all.

J gene: TRBJ1-4
D gene: TRBD1
V gene: TRBV19
clone size: .
CDR3 DNA: TGTGCCAGTAGGGTGAGACAGGGTACCGAAAAACTGTTTTTT
CDR3 protein: CASRVRQGTEKLFF

J gene: TRBJ1-1
D gene: .
V gene: TRBV7-9
clone size: .
CDR3 DNA: TGTGCCAGCAGCCTTGAGGGGAACACTGAAGCTTTCTTT
CDR3 protein: CASSLEGNTEAFF

J gene: TRBJ2-3
D gene: .
V gene: TRBV28
clone size: once
CDR3 DNA: TGTGCCAGCAGTAGGGGGAGCAACACAGATACGCAGTATTTT
CDR3 protein: CASSRGSNTDTQYF

J gene: TRBJ1-2
D gene: TRBD1
V gene: TRBV5-8
clone size: .
CDR3 DNA: TGTGCCAGCAATGTTGCAGGGGGAGTCTATGGCTACACCTTC
CDR3 protein: CASNVAGGVYGYTF

J gene: TRBJ2-3
D gene: .
V gene: TRBV5-1
clone size: .
CDR3 DNA: TGCGCCAGCAGTGGGGGCAGGGGGGCAGATACGCAGTATTTT
CDR3 protein: CASSGGRGADTQYF

J gene: TRBJ2-5
D gene: TRBD1
V gene: TRBV9
clone size: once
CDR3 DNA: TGTGCCAGCGGACAGGGGGTTGGAGAGACCCAGTACTTC
CDR3 protein: CASGQGVGETQYF

J gene: TRBJ2-1
D gene: .
V gene: TRBV5-1
clone size: .
CDR3 DNA: TGCGCCAGCAGCTTGGGGTTAGCTGTCAATGAGCAGTTCTTC
CDR3 protein: CASSLGLAVNEQFF

J gene: TRBJ2-5
D gene: TRBD2
V gene: TRBV6-6
clone size: .
CDR3 DNA: TGTGCCAGCACCCAGGGACTAGCGGGAGGGGAGACCCAGTACTTC
CDR3 protein: CASTQGLAGGETQYF

J gene: TRBJ2-7
D gene: TRBD2
V gene: TRBV28
clone size: .
CDR3 DNA: TGTGCCAGCAGTTCGCTTACTAGCGGGAGCTACGAGCAGTACTTC
CDR3 protein: CASSSLTSGSYEQYF

J gene: TRBJ1-5
D gene: .
V gene: TRBV7-6
clone size: .
CDR3 DNA: TGTGCCCGAACCCACGGGAGTTCAAGGAGCAATCAGCCCCAGCATTTT
CDR3 protein: CARTHGSSRSNQPQHF

J gene: TRBJ1-2
D gene: .
V gene: TRBV2
clone size: few
CDR3 DNA: TGTGCCAGCAGTGTGGTCAGGGGAGACTATGGCTACACCTTC
CDR3 protein: CASSVVRGDYGYTF

J gene: TRBJ1-1
D gene: TRBD1
V gene: TRBV10-3
clone size: .
CDR3 DNA: TGTGCCACCTCCTCAACAGGGGACACTGAAGCTTTCTTT
CDR3 protein: CATSSTGDTEAFF

J gene: TRBJ1-1
D gene: .
V gene: TRBV19
clone size: .
CDR3 DNA: TGTGCCAGTAGGTCGGGGTCCGGAAAGAACACTGAAGCTTTCTTT
CDR3 protein: CASRSGSGKNTEAFF

J gene: TRBJ2-7
D gene: .
V gene: TRBV7-2
clone size: few
CDR3 DNA: TGTGCCAGCAGTGCACAATCGGGCGGATTCTCCTACGAGCAGTACTTC
CDR3 protein: CASSAQSGGFSYEQYF

J gene: TRBJ1-3
D gene: .
V gene: TRBV11-2
clone size: .
CDR3 DNA: TGTGCCAGCAGCTTAGTATGGGGAAACACCATATATTTT
CDR3 protein: CASSLVWGNTIYF

J gene: TRBJ1-2
D gene: .
V gene: TRBV30
clone size: once
CDR3 DNA: TGTGCCTGGAGCACCGGGTCGCCTGGCTACACCTTC
CDR3 protein: CAWSTGSPGYTF

J gene: TRBJ2-2
D gene: TRBD1
V gene: TRBV4-1
clone size: .
CDR3 DNA: TGCGCCAGCAGCCTGGACAGGAAGAACACCGGGGAGCTGTTTTTT
CDR3 protein: CASSLDRKNTGELFF

J gene: TRBJ2-3
D gene: .
V gene: TRBV19
clone size: .
CDR3 DNA: TGTGCCAGTAGTGGTATCGCTACAGATACGCAGTATTTT
CDR3 protein: CASSGIATDTQYF

J gene: TRBJ2-7
D gene: TRBD1
V gene: TRBV4-3
clone size: .
CDR3 DNA: TGCGCCAGCAGCCAAGAGGGGGGACAGGGATACGAGCAGTACTTC
CDR3 protein: CASSQEGGQGYEQYF

J gene: TRBJ2-1
D gene: .
V gene: TRBV5-4
clone size: .
CDR3 DNA: TGTGCCAGCAGCTTGGTGTCTAACCCCAATGAGCAGTTCTTC
CDR3 protein: CASSLVSNPNEQFF

J gene: TRBJ2-3
D gene: TRBD2
V gene: TRBV5-4
clone size: .
CDR3 DNA: TGTGCCAGCAGCTCCCCTAGCGGGGTTAGCACAGATACGCAGTATTTT
CDR3 protein: CASSSPSGVSTDTQYF

J gene: TRBJ2-7
D gene: .
V gene: TRBV7-8
clone size: .
CDR3 DNA: TGTGCCAGCAGCTTAAGGTTGGGCCTGGAATCCTACGAGCAGTACTTC
CDR3 protein: CASSLRLGLESYEQYF

J gene: TRBJ2-2
D gene: .
V gene: TRBV6-5
clone size: few
CDR3 DNA: TGTGCCAGCAGTCAATTATCTAGCGGGGAGCTGTTTTTT
CDR3 protein: CASSQLSSGELFF

J gene: TRBJ2-7
D gene: TRBD1
V gene: TRBV28
clone size: .
CDR3 DNA: TGTGCCAGCAGTCCGGGACAGGGAATCGGCGAGCAGTACTTC
CDR3 protein: CASSPGQGIGEQYF

J gene: TRBJ1-2
D gene: .
V gene: TRBV18
clone size: .
CDR3 DNA: TGTGCCAGCTCACCACCTACAGGGAGGTATGGCTACACCTTC
CDR3 protein: CASSPPTGRYGYTF

J gene: TRBJ2-7
D gene: .
V gene: TRBV4-3
clone size: .
CDR3 DNA: TGCGCCAGCAGCCCCGGGACTTTTTACGAGCAGTACTTC
CDR3 protein: CASSPGTFYEQYF

J gene: TRBJ1-5
D gene: .
V gene: TRBV6-1
clone size: .
CDR3 DNA: TGTGCCAGCAGCCCGGACGGCCCCTATCAGCCCCAGCATTTT
CDR3 protein: CASSPDGPYQPQHF

J gene: TRBJ2-5
D gene: .
V gene: TRBV5-1
clone size: .
CDR3 DNA: TGCGCCAGCAGCTCCCCTCAAGAGACCCAGTACTTC
CDR3 protein: CASSSPQETQYF

J gene: TRBJ2-7
D gene: .
V gene: TRBV28
clone size: .
CDR3 DNA: TGTGCCAGCAAGGACGGATACTACGAGCAGTACTTC
CDR3 protein: CASKDGYYEQYF

J gene: TRBJ2-2
D gene: .
V gene: TRBV19
clone size: .
CDR3 DNA: TGTGCCAGTAGTATCCGGGCGGCCGGGGAGCTGTTTTTT
CDR3 protein: CASSIRAAGELFF

J gene: TRBJ1-1
D gene: .
V gene: TRBV11-2
clone size: .
CDR3 DNA: TGTGCCAGCAGCTTAGTAAGGCAGAGAGAAGCTTTCTTT
CDR3 protein: CASSLVRQREAFF

J gene: TRBJ2-7
D gene: TRBD2
V gene: TRBV5-4
clone size: .
CDR3 DNA: TGTGCCAGCAGCTCGAGTCCGGGACTAGGGCCCTACGAGCAGTACTTC
CDR3 protein: CASSSSPGLGPYEQYF

J gene: TRBJ2-7
D gene: TRBD2
V gene: TRBV7-2
clone size: .
CDR3 DNA: TGTGCCAGCAGCTTAGGGGTGGGACTAGCCTACGAGCAGTACTTC
CDR3 protein: CASSLGVGLAYEQYF

J gene: TRBJ1-1
D gene: TRBD1
V gene: TRBV9
clone size: .
CDR3 DNA: TGTGCCAGCAGCGTTTATTACGACAGGGCGGGTGAAGCTTTCTTT
CDR3 protein: CASSVYYDRAGEAFF

J gene: TRBJ2-7
D gene: TRBD1
V gene: TRBV7-9
clone size: .
CDR3 DNA: TGTGCCAGCACCGGACAGGCGATCTCCTACGAGCAGTACTTC
CDR3 protein: CASTGQAISYEQYF

J gene: TRBJ2-2
D gene: .
V gene: TRBV28
clone size: .
CDR3 DNA: TGTGCCAGCAGTTGGGTTACCCCGAACACCGGGGAGCTGTTTTTT
CDR3 protein: CASSWVTPNTGELFF